Listed here are 32 T cell receptor beta chains from one sample, sequenced in a study of T cell responses to AZD1222 COVID-19 vaccine. Only in-frame clones appear in the TCRdb table, and some are missing; sequencing was by immunoSEQ multiplex PCR. The data hold 160,000 or so clones, with 85% to 90% observed a single time. The sequenced sample was peripheral blood, obtained on day 0 of AZD1222 vaccination. All receptors derive from an adult in good health.

The chain recombines TRBV28 with TRBJ2-4; D gene uncertain. CDR1 and CDR2 (germline): MDHEN, SYDVKM. Between the trimmed V and J ends, which lost 3 bases and 0 bases, there was a span of 6 bases. The length of the CDR3 is 14 residues. The CDR3 nucleotides are TGTGCCAGCAGTTTGGGCGGAGCCAAAAACATTCAGTACTTC. Protein: CASSLGGAKNIQYF.

This chain joins TRBV11-2 and TRBJ2-1; 9 bases line up with TRBD2. In germline, CDR1 is SGHAT, CDR2 FQNNGV. The trim removed 1 base at V and 10 bases at J, leaving 11 bases unmatched. The CDR3 spans 16 residues. The CDR3, as DNA: TGTGCCAGCAGCTTAGGGGGTAGCGGGAGAAGGGGCGAGCAGTTCTTC. The encoded protein is CASSLGGSGRRGEQFF. Full variable domain (rest looked up from reference TRBV11-2 and TRBJ2-1): EAGVAQSPRYKIIEKRQSVAFWCNPISGHATLYWYQQILGQGPKLLIQFQNNGVVDDSQLPKDRFSAERLKGVDSTLKIQPAKLEDSAVYLCASSLGGSGRRGEQFFGPGTRLTVL.

The V gene is TRBV24-1, the J gene TRBJ2-1; 8 positions match TRBD2. After removal of 3 bases from V and 4 bases from J, the junction contained 4 bases not matched to a gene. Germline V gene sequence: CDR1 KGHDR, CDR2 SFDVKD. The CDR3 is made up of 15 amino acids. CDR3 sequence: CATSDRTSLYNEQFF. CDR3 nucleotide sequence: TGTGCCACCAGTGATCGGACTAGCCTGTACAATGAGCAGTTCTTC.

This clone was counted a single time. V usage is TRBV27 and J usage is TRBJ2-5; 11 nucleotides agree with TRBD2. The CDR3 extends over 15 amino acids. V lost 1 base, J lost 4 bases, and 2 bases stayed unmatched. The V gene's germline CDR1 is MNHEY and CDR2 SMNVEV (reference sequence). This chain's CDR3 is CASSLYGLAGETQYF. CDR3 in DNA: TGTGCCAGCAGTTTATATGGACTAGCGGGAGAGACCCAGTACTTC.

V gene TRBV15 combines with J gene TRBJ1-5; D ambiguous. With 0 bases removed from V and 8 bases from J, the gap between germline ends came to 8 bases. CDR1 and CDR2 (germline): LNHNV, YYDKDF (reference sequence). CDR3 size: 13 residues. The CDR3 reads CATSREPNEPQHF. The DNA of the CDR3 is TGTGCCACCAGCAGAGAGCCTAATGAGCCCCAGCATTTT.

The genes are TRBV27 and TRBJ1-4, with D unresolved. Germline CDR1 and CDR2: MNHEY and SMNVEV (reference sequence). The CDR3 totals 14 residues. The ends were cut back, 6 bases at V and 0 bases at J, with 8 bases in the middle. CDR3 region: CASSLRATNEKLFF. The DNA for the CDR3 is TGTGCCAGCAGCCTCAGAGCAACTAATGAAAAACTGTTTTTT.

The rearrangement uses TRBV7-2 and TRBJ1-4; TRBD1 matches at 9 bases. The CDR3 loop spans 14 amino acids. The ends lost 5 bases at V and 7 bases at J; junction bases unmatched: 5. The germline gives CDR1 SGHTA, CDR2 FQGNSA. CDR3 in DNA: TGTGCCAGCAGCCGGGACAGGGTCGGTGAAAAACTGTTTTTT. As protein: CASSRDRVGEKLFF.

The J gene is TRBJ1-1, the V gene TRBV18; D perhaps matches TRBD1 (6 bases). V dropped 3 bases and J dropped 1 base, with 15 bases sitting between them. CDR1 is KGHSH, CDR2 LQKENI, per germline. This CDR3 comprises 16 residues. Here the CDR3 DNA reads TGTGCCAGCTCACCGGGGGCAGGGGTCGGGAACACTGAAGCTTTCTTT. This sequence encodes CASSPGAGVGNTEAFF.

This clone showed up just once. The chain joins TRBV6-2 or TRBV6-3 to TRBJ1-6, with 7 bases matching TRBD1. The trim removed 2 bases at V and 6 bases at J, leaving 1 base unmatched. Germline V gene sequence: CDR1 MNHEY, CDR2 SVGEGT. This CDR3 is built from 14 residues. CDR3 bases: TGTGCCAGCAGTTACGCAGGGGGTAATTCACCCCTCCACTTT. It yields the protein CASSYAGGNSPLHF.

V usage is TRBV4-1 and J usage is TRBJ2-5; D remains unclear. Trimming left V 1 base short and J 7 bases short, with 19 bases between. This CDR3 has 16 residues. Germline assignment: CDR1 MGHRA and CDR2 YSYEKL. In DNA form, the CDR3 reads TGCGCCAGCAGCCAAGGAACCGGGCGCCCCATGGGGACCCAGTACTTC. This gives the protein CASSQGTGRPMGTQYF.

V gene TRBV5-1 combines with J gene TRBJ2-7; 10 positions match TRBD2. V trimming: 2 bases; J trimming: 6 bases; junction bases outside the gene matches: 5. Germline V gene lookup returns CDR1 SGHRS and CDR2 YFSETQ. CDR3 size: 14 residues. The CDR3 coding sequence is TGCGCCAGCAGCTTAGCGGGAGGGCCCTCCGAGCAGTACTTC. Its translation is CASSLAGGPSEQYF.

V is TRBV15 and J is TRBJ2-7; D may be TRBD2 (7 bases). CDR1 and CDR2 (germline): LNHNV, YYDKDF (reference sequence). Trimming took off 0 bases at V and 7 bases at J, with 16 bases between the two ends. The CDR3 is 15 residues long. CDR3 sequence reads: CATSRDRRGPREQYF. As DNA, the CDR3 is TGTGCCACCAGCAGAGATAGGCGGGGGCCTCGGGAGCAGTACTTC.

The chain links TRBV6-5 to TRBJ1-2, with D possibly matching TRBD1 (5 bases). In germline, CDR1 is MNHEY, CDR2 SVGAGI. V shed 6 bases and J shed 2 bases, with 10 bases lying between them. The CDR3 consists of 13 residues. The chain's CDR3 is CASSLDSNYGYTF. The CDR3 nucleotides read TGTGCCAGCAGCCTAGACAGCAACTATGGCTACACCTTC.

The chain employs TRBV2 and TRBJ1-4; D is uncertain. The V and J ends lost 4 bases and 6 bases respectively, with 12 bases between them. CDR1 and CDR2 from the germline V gene are SNHLY and FYNNEI. The CDR3 length is 14 residues. CDR3 amino acids: CASSGTRDYEKLFF. The DNA of the CDR3 is TGTGCCAGCAGTGGGACCCGCGATTATGAAAAACTGTTTTTT.

The DNA of the CDR3 is TGTGCCAGCAGTCAGGACAGTTCCTACTATGGCTACACCTTC. Translation gives CASSQDSSYYGYTF. The chain uses TRBV6-5 and TRBJ1-2; weak D call: TRBD1 (6 bases). CDR1 and CDR2 (germline): MNHEY, SVGAGI. The CDR3 runs to 14 residues. Trimming shortened V by 5 bases and J by 3 bases, and 13 bases separated the two germline ends.

The chain has TRBV5-5 and TRBJ2-1, with D maybe TRBD2 (5 bases). Germline V CDR1 and CDR2: SGHKS, YYEKEE (reference sequence). The length of the CDR3 is 15 residues. Trimming shortened V by 0 bases and J by 0 bases, and 7 bases separated the two germline ends. The CDR3 loop reads CASSLGGSSYNEQFF. CDR3 sequence (DNA): TGTGCCAGCAGCTTGGGAGGGAGCTCCTACAATGAGCAGTTCTTC. The variable domain in full, with the rest retrieved from reference TRBV5-5 and TRBJ2-1, is DAGVTQSPTHLIKTRGQQVTLRCSPISGHKSVSWYQQVLGQGPQFIFQYYEKEERGRGNFPDRFSARQFPNYSSELNVNALLLGDSALYLCASSLGGSSYNEQFFGPGTRLTVL.

This chain connects TRBV19 to TRBJ1-5; D perhaps matches TRBD1 (5 bases). The germline CDR1 and CDR2 sequences are LNHDA and SQIVND (reference sequence). The CDR3 has 16 amino acids. The V end lost 5 bases, the J end lost 2 bases, and 16 bases lay between the germline ends. The CDR3 sequence: CASSPDSGHGNQPQHF. Here the CDR3 DNA reads TGTGCCAGTAGTCCCGACAGTGGGCATGGCAATCAGCCCCAGCATTTT.

The chain combines TRBV5-1 with TRBJ2-3; 7 nucleotides agree with TRBD1. Germline CDR1 reads SGHRS; CDR2 reads YFSETQ. This CDR3 spans 17 amino acids. Unmatched junction bases numbered 8, after V lost 0 bases and J lost 1 base. The CDR3 DNA sequence: TGCGCCAGCAGCTTGGCCTTTCGACAGGGTGGCACAGATACGCAGTATTTT. As protein: CASSLAFRQGGTDTQYF.

The rearrangement uses TRBV30 and TRBJ1-2; D is unclear. V was trimmed by 0 bases and J by 7 bases, leaving 18 bases between them. The CDR3 has 15 residues. Germline V CDR1 and CDR2: GTSNPN, SVGIG (reference sequence). CDR3 loop: CAWSVLLRAEGGYTF. The CDR3 coding sequence is TGTGCCTGGAGTGTTCTTTTGCGGGCAGAAGGTGGCTACACCTTC.

This clone was recorded once. This chain joins TRBV7-9 and TRBJ1-1; D is uncertain. Trimming shortened V by 5 bases and J by 4 bases, and 11 bases separated the two germline ends. This CDR3 has 13 residues. Germline V gives CDR1 SEHNR, CDR2 FQNEAQ (reference sequence). The CDR3 loop is CASSPSWGTEAFF. DNA of the CDR3: TGTGCCAGCAGCCCGTCGTGGGGCACTGAAGCTTTCTTT. Based on the CDR3 plus reference TRBV7-9 and TRBJ1-1, the full variable domain is DTGVSQNPRHKITKRGQNVTFRCDPISEHNRLYWYRQTLGQGPEFLTYFQNEAQLEKSRLLSDRFSAERPKGSFSTLEIQRTEQGDSAMYLCASSPSWGTEAFFGQGTRLTVV.

The CDR3 here is CASQGGGTNNEQFF. In DNA form, the CDR3 reads TGTGCCAGCCAGGGCGGCGGCACCAACAATGAGCAGTTCTTC. The chain recombines TRBV28 with TRBJ2-1; D is possibly TRBD1 (5 bases). V was cut by 8 bases and J by 5 bases, with 16 bases left in between. The CDR3 contains 14 residues. The V gene's germline CDR1 is MDHEN and CDR2 SYDVKM.

The chain is built from TRBV3-1 (or the pseudogene TRBV3-2) and TRBJ1-4; possible D gene TRBD1, 5 bases. There are 16 residues in the CDR3. The V gene lost 3 bases and the J gene lost 8 bases, with 19 bases spanning the gap. The germline gives CDR1 LGHDT, CDR2 YNNKEL (reference sequence). CDR3 in amino acids: CASSQRGVGRNEKLFF. The DNA for the CDR3 is TGTGCCAGCAGCCAGAGGGGTGTAGGTCGAAACGAAAAACTGTTTTTT.

The chain combines TRBV11-2 with TRBJ1-2; maybe TRBD1 (5 bases). The CDR3 spans 16 residues. With 1 base removed from V and 5 bases from J, the gap between germline ends came to 17 bases. Per germline, CDR1 SGHAT and CDR2 FQNNGV. The CDR3 protein is CASSLVVFGARYGYTF. CDR3 in DNA: TGTGCCAGCAGCTTAGTAGTCTTTGGGGCGCGTTATGGCTACACCTTC.

This clone was seen more than once but under ten times. V gene TRBV6-2 or TRBV6-3 combines with J gene TRBJ2-1; TRBD2 aligns across 14 bases. The CDR3 has 16 amino acids. The V segment lost 2 bases and the J segment 7 bases; nucleotides outside the gene matches: 4. The germline V gene encodes CDR1 MNHEY and CDR2 SVGEGT. The CDR3 sequence is CASSYRLAGGPNEQFF. In DNA, the CDR3 is TGTGCCAGCAGTTACAGACTAGCGGGGGGGCCGAATGAGCAGTTCTTC.

This clone was seen a few times. V and J are TRBV7-9 and TRBJ2-3, with D perhaps matching TRBD2 (6 bases). Germline V gene data show CDR1 as SEHNR and CDR2 as FQNEAQ (reference sequence). V was shortened by 4 bases and J by 8 bases, with 13 bases between the two germline ends. The CDR3 contains 13 residues. The CDR3 nucleotides read TGTGCCAGCAGCTCGGACGGGGGACCTACGCAGTATTTT. Translating it yields CASSSDGGPTQYF.

The chain uses TRBV30 and TRBJ1-4; the match to TRBD1 covers 7 bases. This CDR3 contains 14 residues. Germline CDR1 and CDR2: GTSNPN and SVGIG (reference sequence). The trim removed 3 bases at V and 11 bases at J, leaving 12 bases unmatched. CDR3 DNA sequence: TGTGCCTGGAGGGCTGGGACAGCGAGAGGGAAACTGTTTTTT. As protein: CAWRAGTARGKLFF.

This chain uses TRBV30 with TRBJ1-6, with D possibly being TRBD1 (6 bases). There are 15 residues in the CDR3. The V and J ends lost 5 bases and 9 bases respectively, with 20 bases between them. Germline V gene data show CDR1 as GTSNPN and CDR2 as SVGIG (reference sequence). CDR3 sequence: CAWDPGQGSGSPLHF. DNA for the CDR3: TGTGCCTGGGATCCAGGGCAGGGGTCAGGTTCACCCCTCCACTTT.

The rearrangement joins TRBV25-1 to TRBJ2-5, with TRBD1 as a possible D gene (6 bases). V was pared by 5 bases and J by 2 bases, with 12 bases between. In germline, CDR1 is MGHDK, CDR2 SYGVNS. The CDR3 sequence is 14 residues long. CDR3 residues: CASSIARGQETQYF. CDR3 bases: TGTGCCAGCAGTATTGCCAGGGGACAAGAGACCCAGTACTTC. The whole variable domain, filled in from reference TRBV25-1 and TRBJ2-5, reads EADIYQTPRYLVIGTGKKITLECSQTMGHDKMYWYQQDPGMELHLIHYSYGVNSTEKGDLSSESTVSRIRTEHFPLTLESARPSHTSQYLCASSIARGQETQYFGPGTRLLVL.

This chain joins TRBV13 and TRBJ2-1; no firm D call. The germline V and J ends were trimmed by 0 bases and 0 bases, with 9 bases remaining between them. The CDR3 runs 16 residues. CDR1 is PRHDT, CDR2 FYEKMQ, per germline (reference sequence). This CDR3 reads CASSLGYSLSYNEQFF. The CDR3 DNA sequence: TGTGCCAGCAGCTTAGGGTACTCCCTCTCCTACAATGAGCAGTTCTTC.

This rearrangement joins TRBV2 to TRBJ1-3; D remains unclear. This CDR3 comprises 15 residues. Germline CDR1 SNHLY, CDR2 FYNNEI. V lost 4 bases to trimming and J lost 0 bases, with 10 bases between them. The CDR3 here is CASSGARPSGNTIYF. The CDR3, as DNA: TGTGCCAGCAGTGGGGCCAGGCCCTCTGGAAACACCATATATTTT.

V is TRBV11-2 and J is TRBJ2-7; D may correspond to TRBD1 or TRBD2 (5 bases each). Trimming removed 5 bases from V and 1 base from J, with 15 bases in between. Per germline, CDR1 SGHAT and CDR2 FQNNGV. The CDR3 is 15 residues long. CDR3 nucleotide sequence: TGTGCCAGCAGCCAAGGGGACGGAGGATCCTACGAGCAGTACTTC. It codes for CASSQGDGGSYEQYF.

This sequence joins TRBV6-5 and TRBJ1-6; possible D gene TRBD1, 5 bases. From germline, CDR1 is MNHEY and CDR2 SVGAGI. The CDR3 loop spans 14 amino acids. V lost 4 bases to trimming and J lost 8 bases, with 12 bases between them. The CDR3 reads CASSSGPGDSPLHF. The CDR3 coding sequence is TGTGCCAGCAGTTCAGGGCCGGGCGATTCACCCCTCCACTTT.